Following are 15 T cell receptor beta chains from one sample sequenced in a study of beta chain features in type 1 diabetes. Findings and caveats of the study: Moderately but significantly shorter TCRB CDR3s were found in Type 1 diabetes patients in all four CD4+ subsets.

No antigen is known for these receptors. Reverse transcribing all isolated RNA meant expressed TCRB transcripts were sequenced. The method was immunoSEQ multiplex PCR; TCRdb's version includes in-frame clones alone and lacks a portion of them. The data hold around 240,000 clones, with 15% to 20% observed a single time. Sequencing used naive CD4+ T cells from blood. These receptor sequences come from a man under 40 with type 1 diabetes.

This clone was counted only a few times. This chain uses TRBV27 with TRBJ2-5; 11 nucleotides line up with TRBD1. CDR1 and CDR2 from the germline V gene are MNHEY and SMNVEV (reference sequence). The CDR3 loop spans 18 amino acids. The junction had 13 bases not matched to a gene; V was cut back by 2 bases and J by 5 bases. The CDR3, as DNA: TGTGCCAGCAGTTTAGGAGAAGTTAGGACAGGGGGCGGCGAGACCCAGTACTTC. Translated: CASSLGEVRTGGGETQYF.

The table lists this clone with a few counts. The chain joins TRBV14 to TRBJ2-7, with a tentative D call TRBD2 (6 bases). The CDR3 spans 13 residues. Germline CDR1 SGHDN, CDR2 FVKESK. Trimming cost V 1 base and J 13 bases, with 17 bases left between them. The CDR3 region is CASSQGMDSGTYF. As DNA, the CDR3 is TGTGCCAGCAGCCAAGGGATGGATAGCGGAACCTACTTC.

The chain carries TRBV18 and TRBJ2-1; the match to TRBD1 covers 12 bases. The CDR3 is 14 residues long. With 3 bases clipped from V and 7 bases from J, the junction kept 1 base outside the gene matches. The V gene's germline CDR1 is KGHSH and CDR2 LQKENI. The chain's CDR3 is CASSPGQGANEQFF. CDR3 nucleotide sequence: TGTGCCAGCTCACCGGGACAGGGGGCAAATGAGCAGTTCTTC.

This clone was seen more than once but under ten times. This chain links TRBV11-1 with TRBJ2-1; tentative D call: TRBD2 (6 bases). This CDR3 spans 15 amino acids. The germline gives CDR1 SGHAT, CDR2 FQDESV (reference sequence). Between the trimmed V and J ends, which lost 2 bases and 9 bases, there was a span of 17 bases. The CDR3 loop is CASSLRLTGEGEQFF. CDR3 bases: TGTGCCAGCAGCTTACGGTTAACGGGAGAAGGTGAGCAGTTCTTC.

This clone was seen a handful of times. The chain recombines TRBV18 with TRBJ2-1; 8 bases fit TRBD2. V shed 3 bases and J 6 bases; nucleotides not matched to a gene: 10. The CDR3 has 16 residues. Germline assignment: CDR1 KGHSH and CDR2 LQKENI. CDR3 loop: CASSPSGTGTSNEQFF. The DNA of the CDR3 is TGTGCCAGCTCACCGAGCGGGACCGGGACTAGCAATGAGCAGTTCTTC.

The sample holds a few counts of this clone. The rearrangement links TRBV7-3 to TRBJ2-1, with a possible D match to TRBD2 (6 bases). The CDR3 length is 12 residues. Trimming pared 5 bases from V and 5 bases from J, leaving 7 bases between. Germline-derived CDR1 and CDR2 are SGHTA and FQGTGA. As DNA, the CDR3 is TGTGCCAGCAGCACGGGGGACAATGAGCAGTTCTTC. It translates to CASSTGDNEQFF.

This clone was detected only a few times. The gene calls are TRBV7-3 and TRBJ2-7; a possible D gene is TRBD1 (6 bases). V was clipped by 2 bases and J by 1 base, with 9 bases between them. In germline, CDR1 is SGHTA, CDR2 FQGTGA. This CDR3 is 14 amino acids long. Written as DNA, the CDR3 is TGTGCCAGCAGCTTAGGCAGGGGATCCTACGAGCAGTACTTC. It translates to CASSLGRGSYEQYF.

Concerning this clone: Distinct nucleotide sequences in the sample also encode this CDR3. Written as DNA, the CDR3 is TGCAGCGTTGAAGAGGTAGGGGAGACCCAGTACTTC. Protein sequence: CSVEEVGETQYF. The chain combines TRBV29-1 with TRBJ2-5; no clear D gene. Germline V gives CDR1 SQVTM, CDR2 ANQGSEA. With 0 bases removed from V and 5 bases from J, the gap between germline ends came to 7 bases. The CDR3 covers 12 residues.

This clone was seen more than once but under ten times. The gene calls are TRBV29-1 and TRBJ2-1; D might be TRBD1 or TRBD2, each matching 7 bases. The V gene's germline CDR1 is SQVTM and CDR2 ANQGSEA. CDR3 length: 14 residues. V was pared by 5 bases and J by 2 bases, with 13 bases between. The CDR3 loop reads CSVMSGTAYNEQFF. CDR3 coding DNA: TGCAGCGTTATGAGCGGGACAGCCTACAATGAGCAGTTCTTC.

The V call is TRBV23-1, the J call TRBJ2-2; D unclear. TRBV23-1 is an ORF, with its function uncertain. The CDR3 loop spans 16 amino acids. V lost 6 bases to trimming and J lost 3 bases, with 17 bases between them. This chain's CDR3 is CASRISRMVDTGELFF. The DNA of the CDR3 is TGCGCCAGCAGGATTAGCAGGATGGTGGACACCGGGGAGCTGTTTTTT.

This clone appeared a few times. The rearrangement joins TRBV18 to TRBJ2-1; weak D call: TRBD2 (6 bases). Per the germline V gene, CDR1 is KGHSH and CDR2 is LQKENI. Trimming left V 4 bases short and J 4 bases short, with 14 bases between. The CDR3 runs 15 residues. The CDR3: CASSLTGTLYNEQFF. The CDR3 region has the DNA TGTGCCAGCTCACTTACTGGGACTCTGTACAATGAGCAGTTCTTC.

The chain recombines TRBV6-5 with TRBJ2-5; a possible D gene is TRBD2 (6 bases). With 5 bases removed from V and 7 bases from J, the gap between germline ends came to 17 bases. This CDR3 contains 14 residues. Germline lookup yields CDR1 MNHEY and CDR2 SVGAGI. The CDR3 loop reads CASSAGTIGGTQYF. DNA of the CDR3: TGTGCCAGCAGTGCCGGGACCATCGGGGGGACCCAGTACTTC.

This chain uses TRBV5-1 with TRBJ1-4; no clear D gene. Germline CDR1 and CDR2: SGHRS and YFSETQ. The CDR3 loop spans 18 amino acids. Trimming shortened V by 0 bases and J by 0 bases, and 15 bases separated the two germline ends. The CDR3 reads CASSLAGQTMATNEKLFF. In nucleotides, the CDR3 is TGCGCCAGCAGCTTGGCCGGGCAGACAATGGCAACTAATGAAAAACTGTTTTTT.

The sample holds a few counts of this clone. The chain uses TRBV7-2 and TRBJ2-1; TRBD2 aligns across 12 bases. The CDR3 is made up of 15 amino acids. Germline-derived CDR1 and CDR2 are SGHTA and FQGNSA. Trimming removed 2 bases from V and 7 bases from J; junction bases left unmatched: 3. The CDR3 region has the DNA TGTGCCAGCAGCTTATTAGGGACTAGCGGGAATGAGCAGTTCTTC. Its protein product is CASSLLGTSGNEQFF. Looking up the rest from reference TRBV7-2 and TRBJ2-1 gives the full variable domain: GAGVSQSPSNKVTEKGKDVELRCDPISGHTALYWYRQSLGQGLEFLIYFQGNSAPDKSGLPSDRFSAERTGGSVSTLTIQRTQQEDSAVYLCASSLLGTSGNEQFFGPGTRLTVL.

The rearrangement uses TRBV25-1 and TRBJ2-1, with D tentatively TRBD1 (5 bases). The CDR3 has 13 amino acids. V was shortened by 4 bases and J by 7 bases, with 11 bases between the two germline ends. Germline CDR1 reads MGHDK; CDR2 reads SYGVNS. CDR3 DNA sequence: TGTGCCAGCAGTGGTCAGGGCGCGAATGAGCAGTTCTTC. Encoded protein: CASSGQGANEQFF.